Listed below are T cell receptor beta chains from one sample, sequenced in a study of blood T cells in healthy people across ages. TCRdb used MiXCR to reprocess the 5' RACE reads, holding one entry per CDR3 protein. The table includes some 800,000 distinct CDR3 sequences, about 25% detected once. In addition, the sample was reused for a study of T cells of mothers and their children.

The sequenced sample consisted of blood. The origin of the receptors is a boy aged 5-17 years in good health. Both conserved end residues are part of each CDR3. Each record gives: D gene, J gene, V gene, CDR3 protein. A D gene is named only where the DNA matches it firmly.

>-|TRBJ1-4|TRBV12-3/TRBV12-4
CASSPGVGVINEKLFF
>-|TRBJ2-3|TRBV7-9
CASSPDTTDTQYF
>-|TRBJ2-1|TRBV19
CASSIDGSPYNEQFF
>-|TRBJ2-4|TRBV20-1
CSAPWVLASGNIQYF
>TRBD1|TRBJ2-4|TRBV2
CASRVDRGRQNIQYF
>TRBD2|TRBJ2-5|TRBV7-3
CASSLQAGEETQYF
>-|TRBJ2-4|TRBV4-1
CASSQEPQLWRANIQYF
>TRBD2|TRBJ2-1|TRBV7-9
CASRETSSQTNEQFF
>TRBD2|TRBJ2-1|TRBV7-6
CASSQGLALNNEQFF
>TRBD1|TRBJ2-5|TRBV7-9
CASSLGVGTGEQETQYF
>TRBD2|TRBJ2-7|TRBV20-1
CSARRLGSGLNPYEQYF
>TRBD2|TRBJ2-1|TRBV4-1
CASSPRGAAGGPRSSYNEQFF
>-|TRBJ1-2|TRBV29-1
CSVGAMGAYCYTF
>-|TRBJ1-6|TRBV6-6
CASSLTPRDSRSPLHF
>-|TRBJ2-3|TRBV6-6
CASSQLGSGTDTQYF
>TRBD1|TRBJ2-1|TRBV11-2
CASSLGQGAIEQFF
>-|TRBJ2-6|TRBV29-1
CSVWRSGANVLTF
>-|TRBJ1-2|TRBV20-1
CSASLQMGVEERYGYTF
>TRBD1|TRBJ2-1|TRBV20-1
CSARAEGGPYNEQFF
>TRBD2|TRBJ2-1|TRBV28
CASSGSEGLADQNEQFF
>TRBD2|TRBJ2-1|TRBV12-3/TRBV12-4
CASTGPPSGRGEQFF
>-|TRBJ2-1|TRBV20-1
CSASRGGRSYNEQFF
>-|TRBJ1-1|TRBV14
CASSQAGVNTEAFF
>-|TRBJ2-5|TRBV13
CASSSWDQETQYF
>-|TRBJ1-3|TRBV6-5
CATRDRLAGNTIYF
>TRBD1|TRBJ1-4|TRBV10-3
CAISKTGGEDEKLFF
>-|TRBJ2-1|TRBV7-9
CASSVEDFQGLPTYNEQFF
>-|TRBJ2-7|TRBV12-3/TRBV12-4
CASTGLRGPYEQYF
>-|TRBJ2-4|TRBV6-2/TRBV6-3
CASSYGTEVSIQYF
>-|TRBJ2-2|TRBV5-5
CASSLRRDTGELFF
>TRBD1|TRBJ1-4|TRBV5-1
CASSLVGTGVEKLFF
>TRBD2|TRBJ2-3|TRBV5-1
CASSLAGTTTDTQYF
>-|TRBJ1-4|TRBV12-3/TRBV12-4
CASSLAETEKLLF
>TRBD2|TRBJ2-1|TRBV6-6
CASKGTSGREGNEQFF
>-|-|TRBV6-5
CASRKQENNEQFF
>-|TRBJ1-5|TRBV25-1
CASSATGGSNQPQHF
>-|TRBJ2-4|TRBV11-2
CASSLRPGRGKNIQYF
>TRBD1|-|TRBV20-1
CSARPTGFDEQYF
>TRBD2|TRBJ2-3|TRBV12-3/TRBV12-4
CASSLPGLAGSDTQYF
>-|-|TRBV29-1
CSVVSANGNEQFF
>TRBD1|TRBJ2-5|TRBV29-1
CSVEDHGTAEETQYF
>TRBD2|TRBJ2-3|TRBV5-1
CASSSGSSGATDTQYF
>TRBD1|TRBJ2-5|TRBV6-2/TRBV6-3
CASRLGTGGWETQYF
>TRBD1|TRBJ2-7|TRBV15
CATSSIQGAGYEQYF
>-|TRBJ2-4|TRBV7-9
CASSLATDIQYF
>-|TRBJ2-7|TRBV6-5
CASSRDGPFGEQYF
>TRBD2|TRBJ2-1|TRBV12-3/TRBV12-4
CASRPGLAEYNEQFF
>TRBD2|TRBJ2-1|TRBV6-1
CASSRGGLAGTYNEQFF
>TRBD1|TRBJ1-2|TRBV28
CASSFRGRYGYTF
>TRBD2|TRBJ2-5|TRBV7-2
CASSLAGTQETQYF
>TRBD1|TRBJ2-1|TRBV13
CASSQWPGQGDQESNEQFF
>-|TRBJ2-1|TRBV5-1
CASSLTTTSYNEQFF
>TRBD2|-|TRBV11-2
CASSLRGRGVGSYEQYF